This T cell receptor beta chain was found in a study of response to subunit inactivated influenza vaccine. Study-wide results and limits: Each seasonal flu vaccination may recruit only limited new T cells, authors suggested.

This clonotype appeared a few times. Antigen: not known. Using its own MiXCR run on the RT-PCR reads, TCRdb lists one record per CDR3 protein. The sample holds about 530,000 distinct CDR3 sequences, 10% to 15% seen once. Trimming removed 6 bases from V and 0 bases from J; junction bases left unmatched: 10. The CDR3 spans 16 residues. The chain couples TRBV12-3 or TRBV12-4 to TRBJ2-7; 8 bases are a match to TRBD2. This material consisted of PBMCs from blood, taken roughly 48 days after vaccination. The receptor comes from a man aged 50-60 years who received an inactivated influenza vaccine. Written as DNA, the CDR3 is TGTGCCAGCAGCTTCACGACCGGGACTAGCTCCTACGAGCAGTACTTC. It encodes CASSFTTGTSSYEQYF.